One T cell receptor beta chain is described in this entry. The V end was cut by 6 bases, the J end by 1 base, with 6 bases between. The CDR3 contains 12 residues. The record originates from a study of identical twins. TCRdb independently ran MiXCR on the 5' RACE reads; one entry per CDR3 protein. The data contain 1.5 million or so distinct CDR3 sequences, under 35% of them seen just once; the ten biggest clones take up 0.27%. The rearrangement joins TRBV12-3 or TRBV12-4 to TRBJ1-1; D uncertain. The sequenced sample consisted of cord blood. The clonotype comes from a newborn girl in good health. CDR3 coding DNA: TGTGCCAGCAGGGCACGGAACACTGAAGCTTTCTTT. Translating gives CASRARNTEAFF.